This entry concerns a single T cell receptor beta chain. Its cognate antigen is unknown. The table came from immunoSEQ multiplex PCR; TCRdb's copy has only in-frame clones and leaves some out. The sample has about 15,000 clones; over 85% are singletons. J was trimmed by 4 bases and V by 1 base; bases with no gene match: 4. This CDR3 has 14 amino acids. Germline values: CDR1 GTSNPN, CDR2 SVGIG (reference sequence). Drawing of blood for sampling happened at baseline, at cycle 4 day 1, and at cycle 7 day 1. This specimen comes from a study of OX40 agonist ivuxolimab in advanced cancers. At the level of the study: Hepatocellular carcinoma, melanoma, renal cell or head and neck cancer occurred in dose-escalation patients.

General study findings and limits: In the 0.1 to 3.0 mg/kg range, CD4+ and CD8+ blood T cells had expanded clonally by week 6.

This receptor was taken from an adult with an advanced solid tumor such as melanoma, head and neck, liver or kidney cancer. This specimen consisted of CD4+ or CD8+ T cells sorted from blood, obtained in a trial of the OX40 agonist ivuxolimab. The chain has TRBV30 and TRBJ1-2; 9 bases line up with TRBD1. The CDR3 bases are TGTGCCTGGAGTGGGACAGGGGACGTCTATGGCTACACCTTC. This translates into CAWSGTGDVYGYTF. The variable domain in full, with the rest retrieved from reference TRBV30 and TRBJ1-2, is SQTIHQWPATLVQPVGSPLSLECTVEGTSNPNLYWYRQAAGRGLQLLFYSVGIGQISSEVPQNLSASRPQDRQFILSSKKLLLSDSGFYLCAWSGTGDVYGYTFGSGTRLTVV.